This T cell receptor beta chain comes out of a study of beta chain features in type 1 diabetes. Turning to the study itself: In all, approximately 100,000,000 sorted cells from all samples were analyzed. Study outcomes and limitations: Across all four CD4+ subsets, people with type 1 diabetes showed modestly shorter TCRB CDR3s. Naive, central memory and regulatory TCRB repertoires appeared more similar among patients than healthy donors.

This CDR3 is 16 amino acids long. Per germline, CDR1 SGHVS and CDR2 FQNEAQ. The V gene lost 0 bases and the J gene lost 1 base, with 12 bases spanning the gap. All of the isolated RNA was reverse transcribed, so expressed TCRB transcripts were sequenced. Produced via immunoSEQ multiplex PCR; TCRdb's table is partial and in-frame only. The profile shows some 270,000 clones, 7% to 9% of them singletons. A few counts support this clone. Its antigen is currently unknown. All sorted populations exceeded 98% purity. The genes are TRBV7-8 and TRBJ2-5; maybe TRBD2 (5 bases). This TCR was sampled from a woman under 30 in good health. Sequencing was carried out using central memory CD4+ T cells from blood. The chain's CDR3 is CASSLAPAASQETQYF. The DNA of the CDR3 is TGTGCCAGCAGCTTAGCTCCAGCGGCTTCCCAAGAGACCCAGTACTTC.